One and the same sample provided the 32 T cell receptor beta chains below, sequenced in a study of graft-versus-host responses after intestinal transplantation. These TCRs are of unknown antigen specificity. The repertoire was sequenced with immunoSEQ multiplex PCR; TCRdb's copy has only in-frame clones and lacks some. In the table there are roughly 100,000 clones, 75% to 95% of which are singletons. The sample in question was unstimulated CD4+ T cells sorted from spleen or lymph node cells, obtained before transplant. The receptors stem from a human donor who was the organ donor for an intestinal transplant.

The CDR3 loop is CASSFSQAAEAFF. CDR3 nucleotides: TGTGCCAGCAGCTTCAGCCAAGCGGCTGAAGCTTTCTTT. The chain carries TRBV7-9 and TRBJ1-1, with D uncertain. Trimming shortened V by 3 bases and J by 6 bases, and 11 bases separated the two germline ends. Germline CDR1 and CDR2: SEHNR and FQNEAQ (reference sequence). The CDR3 has 13 amino acids.

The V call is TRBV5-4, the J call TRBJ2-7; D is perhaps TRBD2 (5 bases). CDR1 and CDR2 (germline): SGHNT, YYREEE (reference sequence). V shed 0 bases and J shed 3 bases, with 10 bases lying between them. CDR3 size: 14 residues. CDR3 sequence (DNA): TGTGCCAGCAGCTTGGAACCGGGGAACTACGAGCAGTACTTC. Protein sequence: CASSLEPGNYEQYF.

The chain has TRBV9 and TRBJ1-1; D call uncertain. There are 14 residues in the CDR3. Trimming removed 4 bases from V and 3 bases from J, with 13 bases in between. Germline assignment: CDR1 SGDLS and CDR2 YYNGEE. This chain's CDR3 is CASSWRDWDTEAFF. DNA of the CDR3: TGTGCCAGCAGCTGGAGAGATTGGGACACTGAAGCTTTCTTT.

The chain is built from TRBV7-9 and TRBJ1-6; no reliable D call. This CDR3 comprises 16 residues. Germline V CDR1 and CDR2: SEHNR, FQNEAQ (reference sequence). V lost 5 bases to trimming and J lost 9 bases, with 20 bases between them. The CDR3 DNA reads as TGTGCCAGCAGCCCGGGGTCCGGCCTTGGGAGTTCACCCCTCCACTTT. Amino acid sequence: CASSPGSGLGSSPLHF.

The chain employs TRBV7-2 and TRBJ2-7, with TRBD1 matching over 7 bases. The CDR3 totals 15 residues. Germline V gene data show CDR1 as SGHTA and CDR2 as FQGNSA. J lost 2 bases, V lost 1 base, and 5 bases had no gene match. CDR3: CASSLVGQVTYEQYF. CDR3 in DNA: TGTGCCAGCAGCTTAGTCGGACAGGTCACCTACGAGCAGTACTTC.

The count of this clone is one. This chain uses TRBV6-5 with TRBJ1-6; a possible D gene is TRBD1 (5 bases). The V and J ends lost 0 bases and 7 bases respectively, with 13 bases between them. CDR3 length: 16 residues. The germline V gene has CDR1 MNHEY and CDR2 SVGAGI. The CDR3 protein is CASSYSQGFENSPLHF. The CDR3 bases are TGTGCCAGCAGTTACTCGCAGGGTTTTGAGAATTCACCCCTCCACTTT.

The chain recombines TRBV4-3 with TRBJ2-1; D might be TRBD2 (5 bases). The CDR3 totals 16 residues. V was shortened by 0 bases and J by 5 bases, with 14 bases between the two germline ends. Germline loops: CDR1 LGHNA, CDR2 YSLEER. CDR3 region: CASSQDVGRVDNEQFF. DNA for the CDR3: TGCGCCAGCAGCCAAGATGTAGGGCGGGTCGACAATGAGCAGTTCTTC.

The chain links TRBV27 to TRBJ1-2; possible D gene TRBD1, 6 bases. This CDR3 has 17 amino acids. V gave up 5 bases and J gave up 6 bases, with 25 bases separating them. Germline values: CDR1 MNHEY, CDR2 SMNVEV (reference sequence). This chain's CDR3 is CASSLQGTGRRLNGYTF. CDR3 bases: TGTGCCAGCAGTCTACAGGGAACGGGGCGGCGTTTGAATGGCTACACCTTC.

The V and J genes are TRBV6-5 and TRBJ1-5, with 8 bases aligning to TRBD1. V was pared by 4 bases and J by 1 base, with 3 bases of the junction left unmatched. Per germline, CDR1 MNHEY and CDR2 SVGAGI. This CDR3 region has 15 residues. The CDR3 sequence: CASSSTGDSNQPQHF. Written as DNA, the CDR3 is TGTGCCAGCAGTTCGACAGGGGACAGCAATCAGCCCCAGCATTTT.

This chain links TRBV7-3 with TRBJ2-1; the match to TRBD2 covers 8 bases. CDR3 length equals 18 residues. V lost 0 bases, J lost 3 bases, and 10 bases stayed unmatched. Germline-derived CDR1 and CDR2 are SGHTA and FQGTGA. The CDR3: CASSLTFSGTRVYNEQFF. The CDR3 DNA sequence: TGTGCCAGCAGCTTAACGTTTTCGGGGACTAGAGTCTACAATGAGCAGTTCTTC.

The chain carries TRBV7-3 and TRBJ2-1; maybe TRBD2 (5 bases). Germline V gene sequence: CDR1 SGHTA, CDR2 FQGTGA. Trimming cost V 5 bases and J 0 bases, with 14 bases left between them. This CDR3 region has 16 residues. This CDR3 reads CASSPTGLSSYNEQFF. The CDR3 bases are TGTGCCAGCAGCCCGACGGGGTTGAGCTCCTACAATGAGCAGTTCTTC.

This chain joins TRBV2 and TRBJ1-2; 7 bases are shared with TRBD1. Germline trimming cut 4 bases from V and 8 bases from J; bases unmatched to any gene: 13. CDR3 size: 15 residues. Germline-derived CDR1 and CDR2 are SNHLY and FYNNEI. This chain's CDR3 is CASSVRTGLTRGYTF. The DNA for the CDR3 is TGTGCCAGCAGTGTCCGGACAGGACTGACCAGGGGCTACACCTTC.

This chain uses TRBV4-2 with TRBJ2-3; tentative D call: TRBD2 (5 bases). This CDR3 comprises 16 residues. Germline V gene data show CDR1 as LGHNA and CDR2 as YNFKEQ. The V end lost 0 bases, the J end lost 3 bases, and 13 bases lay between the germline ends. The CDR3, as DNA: TGTGCCAGCAGCCAAGACGGGATAGCCGAGACAGATACGCAGTATTTT. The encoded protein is CASSQDGIAETDTQYF.

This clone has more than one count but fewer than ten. CDR3 region: CASRTGDQPQHF. The DNA of the CDR3 is TGTGCCAGCAGGACAGGGGATCAGCCCCAGCATTTT. The J gene is TRBJ1-5, the V gene TRBV6-6, with TRBD1 matching 8 bases. The CDR3 spans 12 residues. CDR1 is MNHNY and CDR2 is SVGAGI in the germline V gene (reference sequence). V lost 6 bases and J lost 5; bases outside the gene matches: 0.

The DNA for the CDR3 is TGTGCCAGCAGCTTAGTAGCGGGGTGGGCTGATACGCAGTATTTT. Translating it yields CASSLVAGWADTQYF. The V and J genes are TRBV7-2 and TRBJ2-3, with 8 bases identical to TRBD2. The CDR3 has 15 residues. J lost 6 bases, V lost 1 base, and 6 bases had no gene match. In germline, CDR1 is SGHTA, CDR2 FQGNSA. Drawing the rest from reference TRBV7-2 and TRBJ2-3, the complete variable domain is GAGVSQSPSNKVTEKGKDVELRCDPISGHTALYWYRQSLGQGLEFLIYFQGNSAPDKSGLPSDRFSAERTGGSVSTLTIQRTQQEDSAVYLCASSLVAGWADTQYFGPGTRLTVL.

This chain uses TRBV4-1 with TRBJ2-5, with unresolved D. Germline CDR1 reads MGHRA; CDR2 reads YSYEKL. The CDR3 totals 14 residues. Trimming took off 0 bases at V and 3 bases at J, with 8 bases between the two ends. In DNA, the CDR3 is TGCGCCAGCAGCCAAGAAGACAAAAAAGAGACCCAGTACTTC. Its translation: CASSQEDKKETQYF.

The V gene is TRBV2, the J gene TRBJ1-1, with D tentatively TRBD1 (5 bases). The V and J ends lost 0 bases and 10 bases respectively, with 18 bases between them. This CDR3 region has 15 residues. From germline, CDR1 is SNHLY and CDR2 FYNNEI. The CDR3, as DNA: TGTGCCAGCAGTGAAGCGGGGGGGGATAACTACGGAGCTTTCTTT. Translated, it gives CASSEAGGDNYGAFF.

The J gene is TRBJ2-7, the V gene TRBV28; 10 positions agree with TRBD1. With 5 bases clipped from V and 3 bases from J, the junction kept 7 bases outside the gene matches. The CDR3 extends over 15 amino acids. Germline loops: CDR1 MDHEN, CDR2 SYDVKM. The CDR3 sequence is CASSLQTGGFYEQYF. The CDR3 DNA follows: TGTGCCAGCAGTCTGCAGACAGGGGGCTTCTACGAGCAGTACTTC. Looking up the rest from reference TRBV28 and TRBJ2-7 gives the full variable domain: DVKVTQSSRYLVKRTGEKVFLECVQDMDHENMFWYRQDPGLGLRLIYFSYDVKMKEKGDIPEGYSVSREKKERFSLILESASTNQTSMYLCASSLQTGGFYEQYFGPGTRLTVT.

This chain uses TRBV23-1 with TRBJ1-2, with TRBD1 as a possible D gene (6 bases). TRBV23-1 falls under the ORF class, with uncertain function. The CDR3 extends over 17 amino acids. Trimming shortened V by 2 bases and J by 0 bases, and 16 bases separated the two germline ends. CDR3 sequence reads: CASSQEVETGSNYGYTF. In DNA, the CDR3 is TGCGCCAGCAGTCAAGAGGTGGAGACAGGCTCTAACTATGGCTACACCTTC.

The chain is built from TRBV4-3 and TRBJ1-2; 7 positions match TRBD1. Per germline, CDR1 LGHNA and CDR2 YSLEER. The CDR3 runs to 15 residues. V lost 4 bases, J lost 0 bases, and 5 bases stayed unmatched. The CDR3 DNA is TGCGCCAGCAGCCCTCGGACAGGACCTAACTATGGCTACACCTTC. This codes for CASSPRTGPNYGYTF.

CDR3 in DNA: TGCGCCAGCAGCCACCTTCTAGCGGGGGGATCGCGGATTCAGTACTTC. Its protein is CASSHLLAGGSRIQYF. The V gene is TRBV4-1, the J gene TRBJ2-4; 11 bases are a match to TRBD2. Germline trimming cut 3 bases from V and 10 bases from J; bases unmatched to any gene: 11. Germline V gene lookup returns CDR1 MGHRA and CDR2 YSYEKL. The CDR3 is 16 residues long.

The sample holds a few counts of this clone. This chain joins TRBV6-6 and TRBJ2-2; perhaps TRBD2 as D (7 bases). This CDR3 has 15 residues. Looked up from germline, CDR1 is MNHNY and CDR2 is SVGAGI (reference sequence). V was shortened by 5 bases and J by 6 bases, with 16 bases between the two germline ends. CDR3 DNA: TGTGCCAGCAGTATGGGGCAGGGGAGGGCCGGGGAGCTGTTTTTT. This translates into CASSMGQGRAGELFF.

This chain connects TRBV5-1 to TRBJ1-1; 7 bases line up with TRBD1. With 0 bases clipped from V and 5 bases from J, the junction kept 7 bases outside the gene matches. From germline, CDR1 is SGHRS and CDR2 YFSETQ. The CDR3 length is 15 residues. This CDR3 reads CASSLVFPGGTEAFF. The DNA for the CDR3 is TGCGCCAGCAGCTTGGTTTTCCCAGGGGGAACTGAAGCTTTCTTT.

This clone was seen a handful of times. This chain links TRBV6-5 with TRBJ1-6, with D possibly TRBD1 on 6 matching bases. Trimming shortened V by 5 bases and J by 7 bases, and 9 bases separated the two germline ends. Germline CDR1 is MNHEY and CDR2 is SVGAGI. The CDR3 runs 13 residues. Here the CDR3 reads CASSKGQNSPLHF. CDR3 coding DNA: TGTGCCAGCAGTAAAGGACAGAATTCACCCCTCCACTTT.

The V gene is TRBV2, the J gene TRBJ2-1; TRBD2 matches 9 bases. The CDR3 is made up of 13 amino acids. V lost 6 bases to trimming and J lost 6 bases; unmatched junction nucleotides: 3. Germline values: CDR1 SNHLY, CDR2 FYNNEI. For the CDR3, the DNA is TGTGCCAGCAGGCGGGGGGGCGGCAATGAGCAGTTCTTC. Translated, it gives CASRRGGGNEQFF.

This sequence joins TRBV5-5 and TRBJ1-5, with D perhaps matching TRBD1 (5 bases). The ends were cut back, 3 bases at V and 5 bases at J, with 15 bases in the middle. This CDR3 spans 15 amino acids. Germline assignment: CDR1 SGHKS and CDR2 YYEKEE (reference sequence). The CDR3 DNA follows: TGTGCCAGCAGCTCACGACCACAAGGGGATCAGCCCCAGCATTTT. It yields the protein CASSSRPQGDQPQHF.

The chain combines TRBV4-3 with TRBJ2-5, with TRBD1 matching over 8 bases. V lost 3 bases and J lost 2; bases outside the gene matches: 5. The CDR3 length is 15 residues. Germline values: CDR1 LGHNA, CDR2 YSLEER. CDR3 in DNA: TGCGCCAGCAGCCAGGACAGGGTAAAGCAAGAGACCCAGTACTTC. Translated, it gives CASSQDRVKQETQYF.

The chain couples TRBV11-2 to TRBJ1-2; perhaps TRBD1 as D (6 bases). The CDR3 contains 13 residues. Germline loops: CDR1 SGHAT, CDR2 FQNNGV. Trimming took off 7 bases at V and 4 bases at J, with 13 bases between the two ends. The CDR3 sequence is CASTPAQGYGYTF. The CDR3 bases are TGTGCCAGCACTCCCGCACAGGGCTATGGCTACACCTTC.

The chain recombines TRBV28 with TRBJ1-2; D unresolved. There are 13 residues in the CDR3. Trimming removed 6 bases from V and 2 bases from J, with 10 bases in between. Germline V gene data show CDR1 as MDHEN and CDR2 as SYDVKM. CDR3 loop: CASRLTANYGYTF. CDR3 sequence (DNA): TGTGCCAGCAGACTCACCGCGAACTATGGCTACACCTTC.

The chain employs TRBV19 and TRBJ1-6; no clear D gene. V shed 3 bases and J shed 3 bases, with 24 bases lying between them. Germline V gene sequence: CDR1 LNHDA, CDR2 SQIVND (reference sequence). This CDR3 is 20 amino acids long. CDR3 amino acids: CASSIDGIFWQSIYNSPLHF. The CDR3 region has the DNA TGTGCCAGTAGTATCGATGGTATATTCTGGCAGTCGATCTATAATTCACCCCTCCACTTT. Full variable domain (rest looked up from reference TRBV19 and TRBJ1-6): DGGITQSPKYLFRKEGQNVTLSCEQNLNHDAMYWYRQDPGQGLRLIYYSQIVNDFQKGDIAEGYSVSREKKESFPLTVTSAQKNPTAFYLCASSIDGIFWQSIYNSPLHFGNGTRLTVT.

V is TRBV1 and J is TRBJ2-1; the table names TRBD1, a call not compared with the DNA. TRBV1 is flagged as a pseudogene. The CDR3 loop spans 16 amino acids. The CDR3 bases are TGCACCAGCAGCCAAGATCCCCGGGACAGGGTACGGGAGCAGTTCTTC. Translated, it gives CTSSQDPRDRVREQFF.

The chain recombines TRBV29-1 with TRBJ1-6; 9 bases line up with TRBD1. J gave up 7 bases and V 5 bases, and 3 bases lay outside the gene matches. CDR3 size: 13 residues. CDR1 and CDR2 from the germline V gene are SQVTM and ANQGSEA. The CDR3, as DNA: TGCAGCGTTAGACAGGGGGACAATTCACCCCTCCACTTT. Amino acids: CSVRQGDNSPLHF. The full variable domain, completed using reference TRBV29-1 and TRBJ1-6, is SAVISQKPSRDICQRGTSLTIQCQVDSQVTMMFWYRQQPGQSLTLIATANQGSEATYESGFVIDKFPISRPNLTFSTLTVSNMSPEDSSIYLCSVRQGDNSPLHFGNGTRLTVT.